This passage covers 2 T cell receptor beta chains from one sample sequenced in a study of technical replicates of blood from four donors. This table comes from immunoSEQ multiplex PCR, and its TCRdb copy is limited to in-frame clones, with some not included. The sample shows under 100,000 clones, roughly 94% of them seen only once. The sequenced material came from T cells isolated from PBMCs. These receptors were obtained from a human donor in good health.

The V gene is TRBV25-1, the J gene TRBJ2-3, with TRBD1 as a possible D gene (6 bases). CDR3 size: 14 residues. Germline assignment: CDR1 MGHDK and CDR2 SYGVNS. Trimming removed 5 bases at V and 1 base at J, with 10 bases between. The CDR3 DNA sequence: TGTGCCAGCAGTACCCGACAGGGCACAGATACGCAGTATTTT. Protein: CASSTRQGTDTQYF.

The rearrangement joins TRBV7-3 to TRBJ2-1, with D possibly matching TRBD1 (6 bases). This CDR3 spans 14 amino acids. With 1 base removed from V and 8 bases from J, the gap between germline ends came to 12 bases. The germline V gene encodes CDR1 SGHTA and CDR2 FQGTGA. As DNA, the CDR3 is TGTGCCAGCAGCTTAAAAGCAGGGGTAGATGAGCAGTTCTTC. Protein: CASSLKAGVDEQFF.